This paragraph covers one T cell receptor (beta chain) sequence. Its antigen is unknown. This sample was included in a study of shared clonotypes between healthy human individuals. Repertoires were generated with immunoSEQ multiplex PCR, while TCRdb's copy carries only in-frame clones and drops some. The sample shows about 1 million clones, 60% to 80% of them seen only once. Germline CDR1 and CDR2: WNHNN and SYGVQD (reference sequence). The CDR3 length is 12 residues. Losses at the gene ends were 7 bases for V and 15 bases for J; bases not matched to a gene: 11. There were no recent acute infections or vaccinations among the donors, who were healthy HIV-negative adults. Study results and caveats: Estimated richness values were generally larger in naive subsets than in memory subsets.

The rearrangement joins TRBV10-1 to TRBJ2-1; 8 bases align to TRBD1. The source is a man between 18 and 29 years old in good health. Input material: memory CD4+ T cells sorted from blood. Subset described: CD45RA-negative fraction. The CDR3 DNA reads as TGCGCCAGCAATAACCCGGGGGACAGGACGTTCTTC. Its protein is CASNNPGDRTFF.